The T cell receptor beta chain described here comes from a study of blood T cell repertoires in COVID-19. Study as a whole: Acute-phase and convalescent COVID-19 samples originated in the United States, Italy and Spain. PBMCs, B-cell-depleted T cells, or T cells were the source of the cDNA or gDNA that made up the material.

The ends lost 8 bases at V and 6 bases at J; junction bases unmatched: 7. CDR1 MNHEY and CDR2 SVGEGT come from the germline V gene. This CDR3 spans 13 amino acids. In the authors' methods: Estimation of nucleated cell counts relied on the amplification of reference gene primers. The repertoire was sequenced with immunoSEQ multiplex PCR; TCRdb's copy has only in-frame clones and lacks some. V and J calls and clone size are given by that table; D and trimming were obtained from the DNA. Of under 250,000 clones in the sample, around 80% were seen once. This chain joins TRBV6-2 or TRBV6-3 and TRBJ2-4; 7 nucleotides match TRBD1. This clonotype was obtained from a woman aged 40 to 50 with acute or convalescent COVID-19. Sequenced input: peripheral blood. CDR3 sequence (DNA): TGTGCCAGCGGCCCGACAGGGACAAACATTCAGTACTTC. Protein product: CASGPTGTNIQYF.